These T cell receptor beta chains were read from a single sample in a study of T cell changes during pregnancy in multiple sclerosis. Profiled with immunoSEQ multiplex PCR; TCRdb holds only in-frame clones, not every one. The sample lists about 77,000 clones; under 95% were seen once. The specimen comprised peripheral blood, sampled after pregnancy. The receptors originated from a female donor in good health, enrolled as a control in a pregnancy study. Both conserved end residues are part of each CDR3. D genes are given only for firm matches. Clone size, where shown, is once, few, many, or a class for clones that have expanded.

clone_size: -
j_call: TRBJ2-7
v_call: TRBV18
cdr3_length: 12
d_call: TRBD1
cdr3_aa: CASSRDSYEQYF
cdr3_nt: TGTGCCAGCTCACGGGACAGCTACGAGCAGTACTTC

clone_size: -
j_call: TRBJ2-2
v_call: TRBV7-9
cdr3_length: 18
d_call: TRBD2
cdr3_aa: CASSPRRRGSIDTGELFF
cdr3_nt: TGTGCCAGCAGCCCCCGCAGGCGCGGGAGTATCGACACCGGGGAGCTGTTTTTT

clone_size: -
j_call: TRBJ1-1
v_call: TRBV27
cdr3_length: 18
d_call: -
cdr3_aa: CASSWSSRGFGMNTEAFF
cdr3_nt: TGTGCCAGCAGTTGGTCCTCCAGGGGTTTCGGCATGAACACTGAAGCTTTCTTT

clone_size: -
j_call: TRBJ2-3
v_call: TRBV5-1
cdr3_length: 16
d_call: TRBD2
cdr3_aa: CASSSGLADTTDTQYF
cdr3_nt: TGCGCCAGCAGCTCGGGACTAGCGGATACCACAGATACGCAGTATTTT

clone_size: -
j_call: TRBJ2-7
v_call: TRBV28
cdr3_length: 15
d_call: TRBD2
cdr3_aa: CASSLSLAGYYEQYF
cdr3_nt: TGTGCCAGCAGTTTGTCACTAGCGGGTTACTACGAGCAGTACTTC

clone_size: -
j_call: TRBJ2-7
v_call: TRBV11-2
cdr3_length: 15
d_call: TRBD2
cdr3_aa: CASSLSSGSSYEQYF
cdr3_nt: TGTGCCAGCAGCTTAAGTAGCGGGAGCTCCTACGAGCAGTACTTC

clone_size: -
j_call: TRBJ2-1
v_call: TRBV7-2
cdr3_length: 14
d_call: TRBD1
cdr3_aa: CASSLGDRGLGQFF
cdr3_nt: TGTGCCAGCAGCTTAGGGGACAGGGGGTTGGGACAGTTCTTC

clone_size: -
j_call: TRBJ2-7
v_call: TRBV19
cdr3_length: 15
d_call: -
cdr3_aa: CASSPLGERDYEQYF
cdr3_nt: TGTGCCAGTAGTCCCCTCGGGGAACGCGACTACGAGCAGTACTTC

clone_size: -
j_call: TRBJ1-4
v_call: TRBV7-8
cdr3_length: 14
d_call: -
cdr3_aa: CASSQGTTNEKLFF
cdr3_nt: TGTGCCAGCTCTCAGGGGACAACTAATGAAAAACTGTTTTTT

clone_size: -
j_call: TRBJ2-7
v_call: TRBV10-3
cdr3_length: 14
d_call: -
cdr3_aa: CAISESEPPYEQYF
cdr3_nt: TGTGCCATCAGTGAGTCTGAGCCCCCCTACGAGCAGTACTTC

clone_size: -
j_call: TRBJ2-4
v_call: TRBV7-3
cdr3_length: 16
d_call: TRBD2
cdr3_aa: CASSLTPSGSKNIQYF
cdr3_nt: TGTGCCAGCAGCTTAACGCCTAGCGGGAGCAAAAACATTCAGTACTTC

clone_size: -
j_call: TRBJ2-1
v_call: TRBV20-1
cdr3_length: 10
d_call: -
cdr3_aa: CSALRVEQFF
cdr3_nt: TGCAGTGCCCTCCGCGTCGAGCAGTTCTTC

clone_size: -
j_call: TRBJ2-7
v_call: TRBV15
cdr3_length: 14
d_call: -
cdr3_aa: CATSLRGSSYEQYF
cdr3_nt: TGTGCCACCAGCCTCCGGGGAAGCTCCTACGAGCAGTACTTC

clone_size: -
j_call: TRBJ1-1
v_call: TRBV25-1
cdr3_length: 15
d_call: -
cdr3_aa: CASSDFAGYVTEAFF
cdr3_nt: TGTGCCAGCAGTGATTTTGCAGGGTATGTCACTGAAGCTTTCTTT

clone_size: -
j_call: TRBJ2-5
v_call: TRBV5-5
cdr3_length: 16
d_call: TRBD2
cdr3_aa: CASSFRSGGLQETQYF
cdr3_nt: TGTGCCAGCAGCTTTCGTAGCGGGGGCCTACAAGAGACCCAGTACTTC

clone_size: -
j_call: TRBJ2-2
v_call: TRBV21-1
cdr3_length: 16
d_call: -
cdr3_aa: CASKLRTGGCTGELFF
cdr3_nt: TGTGCCAGCAAGCTCCGGACAGGGGGCTGCACCGGGGAGCTGTTTTTT

clone_size: -
j_call: TRBJ1-6
v_call: TRBV9
cdr3_length: 15
d_call: TRBD1
cdr3_aa: CASSTRTGTNSPLHF
cdr3_nt: TGTGCCAGCAGCACACGGACAGGGACAAATTCACCCCTCCACTTT

clone_size: -
j_call: TRBJ2-7
v_call: TRBV10-1
cdr3_length: 14
d_call: TRBD1
cdr3_aa: CASRPGTAPYEQYF
cdr3_nt: TGCGCCTCCAGGCCCGGGACAGCTCCCTACGAGCAGTACTTC

clone_size: -
j_call: TRBJ2-2
v_call: TRBV10-3
cdr3_length: 15
d_call: -
cdr3_aa: CATRGGVQDTGELFF
cdr3_nt: TGTGCCACTAGGGGGGGTGTACAAGACACCGGGGAGCTGTTTTTT

clone_size: -
j_call: TRBJ1-4
v_call: TRBV28
cdr3_length: 16
d_call: TRBD1
cdr3_aa: CASSSSPGQGSEKLFF
cdr3_nt: TGTGCCAGCAGTTCTTCCCCGGGACAGGGGTCTGAAAAACTGTTTTTT

clone_size: -
j_call: TRBJ2-5
v_call: TRBV7-2
cdr3_length: 12
d_call: -
cdr3_aa: CASSFAEGTQYF
cdr3_nt: TGTGCCAGCAGCTTTGCGGAGGGGACCCAGTACTTC

clone_size: -
j_call: TRBJ1-1
v_call: TRBV11-2
cdr3_length: 14
d_call: -
cdr3_aa: CASTSWEVNTEAFF
cdr3_nt: TGTGCCAGCACCTCTTGGGAGGTGAACACTGAAGCTTTCTTT

clone_size: -
j_call: TRBJ1-5
v_call: TRBV28
cdr3_length: 14
d_call: -
cdr3_aa: CASSPPGSNQPQHF
cdr3_nt: TGTGCCAGCAGTCCACCGGGTAGCAATCAGCCCCAGCATTTT

clone_size: -
j_call: TRBJ1-2
v_call: TRBV30
cdr3_length: 14
d_call: -
cdr3_aa: CAWTNRRGLYGYTF
cdr3_nt: TGTGCCTGGACTAACCGAAGGGGTCTCTATGGCTACACCTTC

clone_size: -
j_call: TRBJ2-7
v_call: TRBV6-5
cdr3_length: 14
d_call: TRBD2
cdr3_aa: CASKRGQKSYEQYF
cdr3_nt: TGTGCCAGCAAGCGGGGCCAGAAATCCTACGAGCAGTACTTC

clone_size: -
j_call: TRBJ2-1
v_call: TRBV4-2
cdr3_length: 15
d_call: TRBD2
cdr3_aa: CASSQVPREGHEQFF
cdr3_nt: TGTGCCAGCAGCCAAGTTCCGCGGGAGGGGCATGAGCAGTTCTTC

clone_size: -
j_call: TRBJ2-3
v_call: TRBV7-9
cdr3_length: 15
d_call: TRBD2
cdr3_aa: CASTRGDGSTDTQYF
cdr3_nt: TGTGCCAGCACCCGGGGGGACGGGAGCACAGATACGCAGTATTTT

clone_size: -
j_call: TRBJ1-6
v_call: TRBV2
cdr3_length: 13
d_call: TRBD1
cdr3_aa: CARSTGSNSPLHF
cdr3_nt: TGTGCCAGATCGACAGGGAGCAATTCACCCCTCCACTTT

clone_size: -
j_call: TRBJ2-5
v_call: TRBV7-3
cdr3_length: 16
d_call: -
cdr3_aa: CASSLTGATAQETQYF
cdr3_nt: TGTGCCAGCAGCTTAACAGGGGCGACGGCCCAAGAGACCCAGTACTTC

clone_size: -
j_call: TRBJ2-3
v_call: TRBV14
cdr3_length: 16
d_call: -
cdr3_aa: CASSQDSGVSTDTQYF
cdr3_nt: TGTGCCAGCAGCCAAGATTCGGGGGTCAGCACAGATACGCAGTATTTT

clone_size: -
j_call: TRBJ2-6
v_call: TRBV5-6
cdr3_length: 13
d_call: -
cdr3_aa: CASSLRGANVLTF
cdr3_nt: TGTGCCAGCAGCTTGCGTGGGGCCAACGTCCTGACTTTC

clone_size: few
j_call: TRBJ2-7
v_call: TRBV7-3
cdr3_length: 14
d_call: -
cdr3_aa: CASSLNVGGYEQYF
cdr3_nt: TGTGCCAGCAGCTTAAACGTGGGCGGGTACGAGCAGTACTTC

clone_size: -
j_call: TRBJ1-5
v_call: TRBV6-5
cdr3_length: 14
d_call: TRBD1
cdr3_aa: CASSWDRDRQPQHF
cdr3_nt: TGTGCCAGCAGTTGGGACAGGGACCGTCAGCCCCAGCATTTT

clone_size: -
j_call: TRBJ2-3
v_call: TRBV10-1
cdr3_length: 13
d_call: TRBD2
cdr3_aa: CASRASGGDTQYF
cdr3_nt: TGCGCCAGCAGGGCTAGCGGGGGGGATACGCAGTATTTT

clone_size: -
j_call: TRBJ2-7
v_call: TRBV10-3
cdr3_length: 12
d_call: -
cdr3_aa: CASSGTPYEQYF
cdr3_nt: TGTGCCAGCTCCGGGACTCCCTACGAGCAGTACTTC

clone_size: -
j_call: TRBJ2-5
v_call: TRBV9
cdr3_length: 16
d_call: TRBD2
cdr3_aa: CASSVGRTRKQETQYF
cdr3_nt: TGTGCCAGCAGCGTAGGGAGGACTAGGAAACAAGAGACCCAGTACTTC

clone_size: -
j_call: TRBJ2-3
v_call: TRBV2
cdr3_length: 13
d_call: -
cdr3_aa: CASKGGDPWTQYF
cdr3_nt: TGTGCCAGCAAGGGCGGGGACCCGTGGACGCAGTATTTT

clone_size: -
j_call: TRBJ2-7
v_call: TRBV19
cdr3_length: 14
d_call: TRBD1
cdr3_aa: CASSPRTGLNEQYF
cdr3_nt: TGTGCCAGTAGTCCCAGGACAGGGTTGAACGAGCAGTACTTC

clone_size: -
j_call: TRBJ2-3
v_call: TRBV10-2
cdr3_length: 13
d_call: -
cdr3_aa: CASSDSGEYTQYF
cdr3_nt: TGCGCCAGCAGTGATTCGGGGGAGTATACGCAGTATTTT

clone_size: -
j_call: TRBJ2-3
v_call: TRBV19
cdr3_length: 17
d_call: TRBD2
cdr3_aa: CASSITGPSGRGDTQYF
cdr3_nt: TGTGCCAGTAGTATCACCGGACCTAGCGGGAGGGGCGATACGCAGTATTTT

clone_size: -
j_call: TRBJ1-1
v_call: TRBV6-7
cdr3_length: 16
d_call: -
cdr3_aa: CASSYWGRGRNTEAFF
cdr3_nt: TGTGCCAGCAGTTACTGGGGCCGGGGGAGGAACACTGAAGCTTTCTTT

clone_size: -
j_call: TRBJ2-1
v_call: TRBV7-9
cdr3_length: 11
d_call: -
cdr3_aa: CASSLQDSQFF
cdr3_nt: TGTGCCAGCAGCCTACAGGACAGCCAGTTCTTC

clone_size: -
j_call: TRBJ1-1
v_call: TRBV6-5
cdr3_length: 13
d_call: -
cdr3_aa: CASSYHKNTEAFF
cdr3_nt: TGTGCCAGCAGTTACCACAAGAACACTGAAGCTTTCTTT

clone_size: -
j_call: TRBJ2-7
v_call: TRBV6-6
cdr3_length: 14
d_call: -
cdr3_aa: CASRYQGPVYEQYF
cdr3_nt: TGTGCCAGCAGGTACCAGGGCCCCGTCTACGAGCAGTACTTC

clone_size: once
j_call: TRBJ2-1
v_call: TRBV2
cdr3_length: 13
d_call: TRBD1
cdr3_aa: CASRLTGAGEQFF
cdr3_nt: TGTGCCAGCAGGCTGACAGGGGCAGGTGAGCAGTTCTTC

clone_size: -
j_call: TRBJ1-6
v_call: TRBV9
cdr3_length: 15
d_call: TRBD1
cdr3_aa: CASSLSFRDRGPLHF
cdr3_nt: TGTGCCAGCAGCCTGAGTTTCCGGGACAGGGGACCCCTCCACTTT

clone_size: -
j_call: TRBJ2-1
v_call: TRBV7-3
cdr3_length: 14
d_call: TRBD2
cdr3_aa: CATAKGGSNNEQFF
cdr3_nt: TGTGCCACCGCAAAGGGAGGGAGCAACAATGAGCAGTTCTTC

clone_size: few
j_call: TRBJ2-5
v_call: TRBV7-9
cdr3_length: 13
d_call: -
cdr3_aa: CASSGRPQETQYF
cdr3_nt: TGTGCCAGCAGCGGGAGGCCTCAAGAGACCCAGTACTTC

clone_size: -
j_call: TRBJ2-7
v_call: TRBV7-2
cdr3_length: 14
d_call: TRBD2
cdr3_aa: CASSNSGRSGEQYF
cdr3_nt: TGTGCCAGCAGCAATAGCGGGAGGTCGGGAGAGCAGTACTTC

clone_size: -
j_call: TRBJ2-6
v_call: TRBV28
cdr3_length: 17
d_call: -
cdr3_aa: CASSLPRGIPGANVLTF
cdr3_nt: TGTGCCAGCAGTTTACCCCGCGGGATCCCTGGGGCCAACGTCCTGACTTTC

clone_size: -
j_call: TRBJ2-5
v_call: TRBV7-3
cdr3_length: 13
d_call: -
cdr3_aa: CASSPTGSGTQYF
cdr3_nt: TGTGCCAGCAGCCCAACGGGGTCCGGGACCCAGTACTTC

clone_size: -
j_call: TRBJ1-1
v_call: TRBV18
cdr3_length: 17
d_call: -
cdr3_aa: CASSPQTSGDANTEAFF
cdr3_nt: TGTGCCAGCTCACCGCAGACGTCAGGGGACGCGAACACTGAAGCTTTCTTT

clone_size: -
j_call: TRBJ1-1
v_call: TRBV18
cdr3_length: 13
d_call: -
cdr3_aa: CASSRLSDTEAFF
cdr3_nt: TGTGCCAGCTCACGGCTCAGTGACACTGAAGCTTTCTTT

clone_size: -
j_call: TRBJ2-1
v_call: TRBV30
cdr3_length: 14
d_call: -
cdr3_aa: CAWSVLRGYNEQFF
cdr3_nt: TGTGCCTGGAGTGTACTAAGGGGTTACAATGAGCAGTTCTTC

clone_size: -
j_call: TRBJ2-5
v_call: TRBV9
cdr3_length: 15
d_call: -
cdr3_aa: CASSVGGVPQETQYF
cdr3_nt: TGTGCCAGCAGCGTAGGCGGGGTCCCCCAAGAGACCCAGTACTTC

clone_size: -
j_call: TRBJ2-7
v_call: TRBV7-9
cdr3_length: 12
d_call: -
cdr3_aa: CASSRDTGSEYF
cdr3_nt: TGTGCCAGCAGCCGAGATACAGGTTCGGAGTACTTC